The text below deals with one T cell receptor beta chain. In the source study's methods: Estimation of nucleated cell counts relied on the amplification of reference gene primers. The protocol was immunoSEQ multiplex PCR, while the TCRdb copy is restricted to in-frame clones and leaves out a portion. V, J and clone size derive from that table, while D and trimming were established from the DNA sequence. The sample yields about 120,000 clones, around nine tenths seen once. This entry comes from a study of blood T cell repertoires in COVID-19. Study-level background: Both acute and convalescent COVID-19 samples were obtained from the United States, Italy and Spain. The analysed material was cDNA or gDNA that came from T cells, B-cell-depleted T cells, or PBMCs.

Trimming stripped 0 bases from V and 7 bases from J, with 13 bases between. CDR3 length: 14 residues. Germline CDR1 SGHVS, CDR2 FQNEAQ. V and J are TRBV7-8 and TRBJ2-7; weak D call: TRBD1 (8 bases). This clonotype was sampled from a woman between 70 and 85 years old who had recovered from COVID-19. Sequenced: peripheral blood. This chain's CDR3 is CASSLAGQGGEQYF. The CDR3 nucleotides are TGTGCCAGCAGCTTAGCCGGACAGGGAGGGGAGCAGTACTTC.